Listed here are 30 T cell receptor beta chains from one sample, sequenced in a study of vaccination effects on CD4 cells after COVID-19. Sequencing followed a ViraFEST assay step that expanded antigen-specific CD4+ T cells with viral peptide pools. Cells that had been cultured for 10 days were the source of isolated CD4+ T cells. Two-dose BNT162b2 or mRNA-1273 vaccination was given to participants. Antigens of these TCRs are unknown. Profiling relied on immunoSEQ multiplex PCR, and the TCRdb table lists in-frame clones only, not all of them. The sample lists 15,000 to 20,000 clones; 75% to 80% were seen once. The sample here was CD4+ T cells from PBMCs cultured with HCoV-NL63 spike peptides, taken after COVID-19 vaccination. All receptors come from a human donor who received a COVID-19 vaccine.

This chain uses TRBV27 with TRBJ1-2; D is unclear. Trimming shortened V by 1 base and J by 8 bases, and 14 bases separated the two germline ends. In germline, CDR1 is MNHEY, CDR2 SMNVEV (reference sequence). The CDR3 length is 14 residues. The CDR3 loop reads CASSLLSGDMGYTF. For the CDR3, the DNA is TGTGCCAGCAGTTTATTATCTGGCGACATGGGCTACACCTTC.

The J gene is TRBJ2-7, the V gene TRBV28; no definite D call. Per the germline V gene, CDR1 is MDHEN and CDR2 is SYDVKM. The CDR3 is 12 amino acids. Trimming left V 2 bases short and J 6 bases short, with 8 bases between. This CDR3 reads CASSLRVLEQYF. As DNA, the CDR3 is TGTGCCAGCAGTTTAAGGGTTCTCGAGCAGTACTTC.

CDR3 residues: CASSQILGQTSNQPQHF. CDR3 DNA: TGTGCCAGCAGCCAAATCCTGGGACAGACCAGCAATCAGCCCCAGCATTTT. The J gene is TRBJ1-5, the V gene TRBV16, with TRBD1 matching 7 bases. CDR3 length equals 17 residues. Germline-derived CDR1 and CDR2 are KGHSY and FQNENV. After removal of 2 bases from V and 1 base from J, the junction contained 8 bases not matched to a gene. Variable domain in full (rest from reference TRBV16 and TRBJ1-5): GEEVAQTPKHLVRGEGQKAKLYCAPIKGHSYVFWYQQVLKNEFKFLISFQNENVFDETGMPKERFSAKCLPNSPCSLEIQATKLEDSAVYFCASSQILGQTSNQPQHFGDGTRLSIL.

The chain employs TRBV3-1 (or the pseudogene TRBV3-2) and TRBJ1-1; TRBD1 aligns across 7 bases. Germline V gives CDR1 LGHDT, CDR2 YNNKEL (reference sequence). The V segment lost 3 bases and the J segment 1 base; nucleotides outside the gene matches: 2. This CDR3 has 14 amino acids. CDR3 loop: CASSHGQANTEAFF. Here the CDR3 DNA reads TGTGCCAGCAGCCACGGACAGGCGAACACTGAAGCTTTCTTT.

The chain joins TRBV9 to TRBJ2-5; TRBD2 agrees at 12 bases. The ends lost 0 bases at V and 5 bases at J; junction bases unmatched: 11. The CDR3 contains 18 residues. In germline, CDR1 is SGDLS, CDR2 YYNGEE. The CDR3 DNA follows: TGTGCCAGCAGCGTAGGGTTGCTAGCGGGAGGGAGGTCGGAGACCCAGTACTTC. This translates into CASSVGLLAGGRSETQYF. The full variable domain, with the rest looked up from reference TRBV9 and TRBJ2-5, is DSGVTQTPKHLITATGQRVTLRCSPRSGDLSVYWYQQSLDQGLQFLIQYYNGEERAKGNILERFSAQQFPDLHSELNLSSLELGDSALYFCASSVGLLAGGRSETQYFGPGTRLLVL.

The chain joins TRBV29-1 to TRBJ1-5, with TRBD1 matching over 7 bases. The germline CDR1 and CDR2 sequences are SQVTM and ANQGSEA. This CDR3 is 15 amino acids long. V shed 5 bases, J shed 1 base, and the junction held 8 bases outside the gene matches. CDR3 DNA sequence: TGCAGCGTTAAGGAGGGGGCGATGAGCAATCAGCCCCAGCATTTT. It yields the protein CSVKEGAMSNQPQHF.

The rearrangement joins TRBV28 to TRBJ2-6; possibly TRBD2 for D (5 bases). V lost 8 bases to trimming and J lost 0 bases, with 8 bases between them. Germline loops: CDR1 MDHEN, CDR2 SYDVKM. The CDR3 sequence is 14 residues long. The CDR3 DNA reads TGTGCCAGCCGTCGGGACTCTGGGGCCAACGTCCTGACTTTC. Its protein product is CASRRDSGANVLTF.

The chain couples TRBV6-5 to TRBJ1-5, with D unclear. V lost 2 bases to trimming and J lost 8 bases, with 10 bases between them. Germline assignment: CDR1 MNHEY and CDR2 SVGAGI. There are 13 residues in the CDR3. The CDR3 spells CASSYLGREPQHF. The CDR3 bases are TGTGCCAGCAGTTACCTAGGGAGGGAGCCCCAGCATTTT.

This chain joins TRBV9 and TRBJ2-2, with D perhaps matching TRBD2 (5 bases). V shed 2 bases and J shed 2 bases, with 16 bases lying between them. The CDR3 is 17 residues long. Germline CDR1 and CDR2: SGDLS and YYNGEE. CDR3 DNA: TGTGCCAGCAGCGTTGGGCGAGGACTTGCTAACACCGGGGAGCTGTTTTTT. The encoded protein is CASSVGRGLANTGELFF.

V usage is TRBV19 and J usage is TRBJ2-1, with no clear D. The length of the CDR3 is 18 residues. The germline gives CDR1 LNHDA, CDR2 SQIVND (reference sequence). V dropped 2 bases and J dropped 0 bases, with 17 bases sitting between them. This chain's CDR3 is CASSISLRKLYSYNEQFF. The CDR3 coding sequence is TGTGCCAGTAGTATATCCCTTAGGAAGCTTTACTCCTACAATGAGCAGTTCTTC.

The rearrangement links TRBV3-1 (or the pseudogene TRBV3-2) to TRBJ1-1, with unresolved D. V was clipped by 3 bases and J by 1 base, with 9 bases between them. This CDR3 region has 14 residues. Germline loops: CDR1 LGHDT, CDR2 YNNKEL (reference sequence). The CDR3 sequence is CASSQTPENTEAFF. CDR3 DNA sequence: TGTGCCAGCAGCCAGACACCCGAGAACACTGAAGCTTTCTTT.

The J gene is TRBJ2-3, the V gene TRBV4-2; D gene uncertain. V shed 0 bases and J shed 1 base, with 8 bases lying between them. The CDR3 extends over 15 amino acids. From germline, CDR1 is LGHNA and CDR2 YNFKEQ. This chain's CDR3 is CASSQERLGTDTQYF. In nucleotides, the CDR3 is TGTGCCAGCAGCCAAGAAAGGCTGGGCACAGATACGCAGTATTTT.

This clone was counted only a few times. This chain links TRBV5-4 with TRBJ1-1; D is undetermined. V lost 7 bases and J 6 bases, leaving 16 bases between the germline ends. The CDR3 consists of 13 residues. Germline V gene lookup returns CDR1 SGHNT and CDR2 YYREEE (reference sequence). For the CDR3, the DNA is TGTGCCAGCCGGATAGGTGGGCGGGCTGAAGCTTTCTTT. Amino acid sequence: CASRIGGRAEAFF.

V gene TRBV4-3 combines with J gene TRBJ1-6; D gene uncertain. The CDR3 extends over 13 amino acids. Trimming removed 0 bases at V and 8 bases at J, with 5 bases between. Germline V gene sequence: CDR1 LGHNA, CDR2 YSLEER. The CDR3 region is CASSQEMYSPLHF. CDR3 nucleotide sequence: TGCGCCAGCAGCCAAGAAATGTATTCACCCCTCCACTTT.

The chain employs TRBV25-1 and TRBJ1-2; D perhaps matches TRBD1 (6 bases). Germline V gives CDR1 MGHDK, CDR2 SYGVNS. This CDR3 has 18 residues. Trimming took 4 bases from V and 8 from J, leaving 29 bases between them. DNA of the CDR3: TGTGCCAGCAGTGTGGGGCGCTTCCCGGGACAACCGGTTAAGGGCTACACCTTC. Its translation: CASSVGRFPGQPVKGYTF.

The V and J genes are TRBV5-1 and TRBJ2-2, with 7 bases matching TRBD2. The trim removed 4 bases at V and 1 base at J, leaving 4 bases unmatched. The CDR3 is 15 residues long. Looked up from germline, CDR1 is SGHRS and CDR2 is YFSETQ. CDR3 coding DNA: TGCGCCAGCAGCCGGGACTATCAGAACACCGGGGAGCTGTTTTTT. It encodes CASSRDYQNTGELFF. Variable domain in full (rest from reference TRBV5-1 and TRBJ2-2): KAGVTQTPRYLIKTRGQQVTLSCSPISGHRSVSWYQQTPGQGLQFLFEYFSETQRNKGNFPGRFSGRQFSNSRSEMNVSTLELGDSALYLCASSRDYQNTGELFFGEGSRLTVL.

This chain connects TRBV6-5 to TRBJ2-6; D remains ambiguous. Germline lookup yields CDR1 MNHEY and CDR2 SVGAGI. Between the trimmed V and J ends, which lost 2 bases and 1 base, there was a span of 3 bases. The CDR3 runs to 14 residues. The CDR3 DNA follows: TGTGCCAGCAGTTACACATCTGGGGCCAACGTCCTGACTTTC. It translates to CASSYTSGANVLTF.

This clone has a single count. The V and J genes are TRBV7-9 and TRBJ1-2; D is undetermined. This CDR3 region has 13 residues. The germline V gene encodes CDR1 SEHNR and CDR2 FQNEAQ (reference sequence). V dropped 5 bases and J dropped 1 base, with 8 bases sitting between them. The CDR3 spells CASSPGNNYGYTF. CDR3 nucleotides: TGTGCCAGCAGCCCGGGGAATAACTATGGCTACACCTTC.

The rearrangement links TRBV2 to TRBJ1-1, with D tentatively TRBD1 (6 bases). Germline assignment: CDR1 SNHLY and CDR2 FYNNEI. Trimming removed 6 bases from V and 6 bases from J, with 8 bases in between. The CDR3 extends over 11 amino acids. The CDR3 DNA reads as TGTGCCAGCAGGCAGGGGCCTGAAGCTTTCTTT. Translated: CASRQGPEAFF.

This chain uses TRBV30 with TRBJ2-7; 9 positions agree with TRBD1. Germline V gene lookup returns CDR1 GTSNPN and CDR2 SVGIG (reference sequence). Losses at the gene ends were 4 bases for V and 3 bases for J; bases not matched to a gene: 7. This CDR3 region has 14 residues. CDR3 loop: CAWTRDREVYEQYF. The CDR3 coding sequence is TGTGCCTGGACCCGGGACAGGGAGGTCTACGAGCAGTACTTC.

Only a few counts were recorded for this clone. The gene calls are TRBV6-6 and TRBJ2-5; TRBD2 aligns across 8 bases. Germline V CDR1 and CDR2: MNHNY, SVGAGI (reference sequence). The trim removed 5 bases at V and 4 bases at J, leaving 6 bases unmatched. The CDR3 is 14 amino acids. This chain's CDR3 is CASSTGTSGETQYF. CDR3 sequence (DNA): TGTGCCAGCAGTACTGGGACTAGTGGAGAGACCCAGTACTTC.

V and J are TRBV5-4 and TRBJ2-1, with TRBD2 identical over 9 bases. Germline assignment: CDR1 SGHNT and CDR2 YYREEE (reference sequence). J gave up 0 bases and V 0 bases, and 4 bases lay outside the gene matches. The CDR3 sequence is 17 residues long. This CDR3 is CASSLVSGGSSYNEQFF. The CDR3 nucleotides read TGTGCCAGCAGCTTGGTCAGCGGGGGGAGCTCCTACAATGAGCAGTTCTTC.

The chain couples TRBV6-5 to TRBJ1-2; possibly TRBD1 for D (6 bases). The CDR3 runs to 13 residues. Germline values: CDR1 MNHEY, CDR2 SVGAGI. Between the trimmed V and J ends, which lost 7 bases and 2 bases, there was a span of 11 bases. CDR3 nucleotides: TGTGCCAGCACACAGGGACCCAACTATGGCTACACCTTC. This encodes CASTQGPNYGYTF.

V and J are TRBV10-3 and TRBJ1-2, with TRBD1 identical over 10 bases. Germline CDR1 reads ENHRY; CDR2 reads SYGVKD. The CDR3 loop spans 16 amino acids. The V gene end was trimmed by 2 bases and the J gene end by 6 bases; junction bases not matched to a gene: 9. The CDR3 reads CAISETGQGGGHGYTF. CDR3 in DNA: TGTGCCATCAGTGAGACCGGACAGGGGGGAGGCCATGGCTACACCTTC.

The V gene is TRBV18, the J gene TRBJ2-1; D is undetermined. The CDR3 has 12 residues. V was trimmed by 6 bases and J by 7 bases, leaving 10 bases between them. Germline V gives CDR1 KGHSH, CDR2 LQKENI. The DNA for the CDR3 is TGTGCCAGCTCGCGGACGGATAATGAGCAGTTCTTC. It specifies CASSRTDNEQFF.

This sequence joins TRBV5-5 and TRBJ2-7; no clear D. The CDR3 spans 14 residues. Germline CDR1 SGHKS, CDR2 YYEKEE (reference sequence). The germline V and J ends were trimmed by 0 bases and 2 bases, with 9 bases remaining between them. CDR3 bases: TGTGCCAGCAGCTTGGCCCCAGGAACCTACGAGCAGTACTTC. This codes for CASSLAPGTYEQYF. Full variable domain (rest looked up from reference TRBV5-5 and TRBJ2-7): DAGVTQSPTHLIKTRGQQVTLRCSPISGHKSVSWYQQVLGQGPQFIFQYYEKEERGRGNFPDRFSARQFPNYSSELNVNALLLGDSALYLCASSLAPGTYEQYFGPGTRLTVT.

The chain joins TRBV24-1 to TRBJ1-2, with 7 bases matching TRBD1. The trim removed 4 bases at V and 7 bases at J, leaving 11 bases unmatched. Germline loops: CDR1 KGHDR, CDR2 SFDVKD. This CDR3 is 15 amino acids long. CDR3 sequence: CATSDPKKDRAGYTF. CDR3 nucleotide sequence: TGTGCCACCAGTGACCCCAAAAAAGACAGGGCTGGCTACACCTTC.

The rearrangement links TRBV7-2 to TRBJ2-6; no reliable D call. V lost 3 bases and J 1 base, leaving 7 bases between the germline ends. The germline gives CDR1 SGHTA, CDR2 FQGNSA. The CDR3 is 15 amino acids. CDR3 sequence: CASSLGPSGANVLTF. In DNA, the CDR3 is TGTGCCAGCAGCTTGGGTCCGTCTGGGGCCAACGTCCTGACTTTC.

The rearrangement uses TRBV6-5 and TRBJ1-4; D unresolved. Trimming cost V 2 bases and J 7 bases, with 8 bases left between them. The CDR3 is made up of 13 amino acids. In germline, CDR1 is MNHEY, CDR2 SVGAGI. CDR3 sequence reads: CASSYRVGEKLFF. The CDR3 DNA reads as TGTGCCAGCAGTTACAGGGTTGGTGAAAAACTGTTTTTT.

The chain uses TRBV5-1 and TRBJ2-1; 10 bases align to TRBD2. This CDR3 spans 16 amino acids. V gave up 1 base and J gave up 4 bases; unmatched junction bases: 5. Germline lookup yields CDR1 SGHRS and CDR2 YFSETQ. CDR3: CASSLTSGAPYNEQFF. As DNA, the CDR3 is TGCGCCAGCAGCTTGACTAGCGGGGCCCCTTACAATGAGCAGTTCTTC. The complete variable domain, with remaining parts taken from reference TRBV5-1 and TRBJ2-1, reads KAGVTQTPRYLIKTRGQQVTLSCSPISGHRSVSWYQQTPGQGLQFLFEYFSETQRNKGNFPGRFSGRQFSNSRSEMNVSTLELGDSALYLCASSLTSGAPYNEQFFGPGTRLTVL.